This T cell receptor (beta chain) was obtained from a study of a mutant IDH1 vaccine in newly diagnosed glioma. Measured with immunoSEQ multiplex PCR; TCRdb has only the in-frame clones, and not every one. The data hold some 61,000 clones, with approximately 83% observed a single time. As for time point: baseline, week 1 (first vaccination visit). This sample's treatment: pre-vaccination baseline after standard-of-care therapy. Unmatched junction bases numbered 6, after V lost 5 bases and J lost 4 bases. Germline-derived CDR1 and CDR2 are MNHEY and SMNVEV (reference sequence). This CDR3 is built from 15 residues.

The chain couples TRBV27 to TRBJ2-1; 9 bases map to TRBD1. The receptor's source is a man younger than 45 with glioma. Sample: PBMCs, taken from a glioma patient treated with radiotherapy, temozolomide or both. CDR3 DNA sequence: TGTGCCAGCAGTCTCGGGACAGGGCCTTACAATGAGCAGTTCTTC. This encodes CASSLGTGPYNEQFF.